Sequencing of this TCR beta chain was carried out in a study of cytomegalovirus exposure and HLA in healthy donors. For the study at large: Researchers previously reported finding 90 million to 130 million unique TCR beta sequences from approximately 190 million T cells.

The V gene's germline CDR1 is SGHNT and CDR2 YYREEE (reference sequence). The CDR3 extends over 15 amino acids. Trimming cost V 0 bases and J 7 bases, with 13 bases left between them. The PCR contained 60 Vbeta and 13 Jbeta primers. The data were produced by immunoSEQ multiplex PCR, yet TCRdb's version contains in-frame clones alone and is incomplete. Of about 200,000 clones in the sample, 70% to 80% were seen once. The sequencing sample was made of PBMCs. This receptor was obtained from a male donor in good health and CMV-seronegative. V and J are TRBV5-4 and TRBJ1-4, with a possible D match to TRBD1 (5 bases). CDR3 in amino acids: CASSLAEGAREKLFF. CDR3 DNA sequence: TGTGCCAGCAGCTTGGCCGAAGGGGCGCGTGAAAAACTGTTTTTT.